This T cell receptor beta chain was retrieved from a study of T cells after yellow fever vaccination. The CDR3 totals 15 residues. Study results and limitations: It was a small share of clonotypes that appeared in both CD4 and CD8 compartments. Contamination of FACS-sorted repertoires by abundant clonotypes from the bulk population could occur.

TCRdb re-called the 5' RACE reads through MiXCR, storing one row per CDR3 protein. The sample lists some 350,000 distinct CDR3 sequences, over 4% occurring once. This clonotype was counted many times. Its antigen is currently unknown. The sequence came from a man younger than 35 who received the YFV17D yellow fever vaccine. The rearrangement joins TRBV21-1 to TRBJ2-3; the table names TRBD2, a call not compared with the DNA. TRBV21-1 is an annotated pseudogene. Here the sequenced sample was PBMCs, taken 5 days after the yellow fever booster vaccination. Here the CDR3 reads CASRASGGHTDTQYF. The DNA of the CDR3 is TGTGCCAGCAGGGCTAGCGGGGGGCACACAGATACGCAGTATTTT.